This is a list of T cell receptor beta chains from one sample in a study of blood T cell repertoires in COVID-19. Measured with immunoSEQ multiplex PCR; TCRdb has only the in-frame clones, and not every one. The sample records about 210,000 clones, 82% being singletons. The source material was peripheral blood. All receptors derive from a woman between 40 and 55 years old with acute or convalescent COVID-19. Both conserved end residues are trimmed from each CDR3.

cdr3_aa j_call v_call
ASSWDSKETQY TRBJ2-5 TRBV27
ASSPGTGGISNQPQH TRBJ1-5 TRBV18
ASSPGITGNTIY TRBJ1-3 TRBV13
AWMEGINYGYT TRBJ1-2 TRBV30
ASSRQGRGLF TRBJ1-4 TRBV6-2/TRBV6-3
ASSLRHGSGGYT TRBJ1-2 TRBV19
AWGPGGGGNTIY TRBJ1-3 TRBV30
ASSSVGEPGNTIY TRBJ1-3 TRBV5-1
SVEAGQGALEEQY TRBJ2-7 TRBV29-1
ASSSQGANSPLH TRBJ1-6 TRBV5-1
ASRTTGGHGYT TRBJ1-2 TRBV5-6
ASSWGQGGPEDPNYGYT TRBJ1-2 TRBV7-3
ASSQDSTSGGIDTQY TRBJ2-3 TRBV3-1/TRBV3-2
ASSAEQGSSYNEQF TRBJ2-1 TRBV11-3
ASSGGGAAEAF TRBJ1-1 TRBV6-5
ASSLGRALQGSGNTIY TRBJ1-3 TRBV5-5
ASSATSGSYEQY TRBJ2-7 TRBV5-5
ASTGQSSYNEQF TRBJ2-1 TRBV27
ASSLAGTTDTQY TRBJ2-3 TRBV7-2
ASSLESAGKF TRBJ2-1 TRBV7-9
ASNLAGGSEQF TRBJ2-1 TRBV25-1
ASSGDRDEQY TRBJ2-7 TRBV5-1